This record concerns one T cell receptor (beta chain) sequence. The antigen it recognizes is unknown. Base qualities are not provided; no much larger clone lies one nucleotide away. This record comes from a study of post-analysis software for immune sequencing data (dated by TCRdb to between 2014 and 2017). In the study overall: Disease courses on record covered relapsing-remitting, secondary progressive and progressive-relapsing multiple sclerosis, though some patients had no subtype annotation. The patient repertoires were set against about 12 previously published healthy control repertoires from donors whose ages ranged from about 6 to 25 years. A subset of samples was prepared in parallel using single-end sample barcoding, then pooled and co-amplified after Illumina adapter ligation.

What the research found in general, with its limitations: Direct clustering with F measure showed strong co-clustering of samples prepared in the same batch, prompting a batch-effect correction. Compared with controls, multiple sclerosis patients had significantly lower normalized Chao1 diversity, a finding suggesting substantial peripheral T-cell clonal expansion. Significantly higher frequencies in patients than in controls were found for roughly 5 TRBV segments, including TRBV5-6, TRBV5-1 and TRBV20-1. The control group was slightly older than the multiple sclerosis patient group.

The CDR3, from cysteine to phenylalanine, totals 15 residues. Only the CDR3 region is kept as DNA, spanning 45 bases read in frame from base 1. Trimming accounts for 2 bases at V and 1 base at J, while the number of junction bases matched to no gene is 6. The germline V gene provides CDR1 SGHDT and CDR2 YYEEEE. To demonstrate the VDJtools post-analysis software, TCR beta repertoires were profiled from the peripheral blood of more than ten young patients with multiple sclerosis. The multiple sclerosis patients were children and adolescents ranging in age from 6 to 15 years. The method behind the library was PCR. Sequencing was performed on an Illumina HiSeq 2500. To reduce PCR and sequencing biases, unique molecular identifiers were incorporated into the TCR beta cDNA libraries. Per 1 to 10 million input T cells, approximately 500,000 cDNA molecules were obtained, such that each molecule approximated one T cell. Patient libraries were prepared and sequenced with the same protocol used for the earlier healthy control dataset. Within a given batch, samples were prepared together, multiplexed and sequenced on the same HiSeq lane. The source study handled its data this way. MIGEC was used to process the raw barcoded reads, and molecular identifier groups with only a single read were discarded before consensus assembly and CDR3 extraction. VDJtools was used for post-analysis of the clonotype tables, with diversity normalized by down-sampling every dataset to the smallest sample size. Repertoire overlap clustering matched CDR3 amino acid but not nucleotide sequences to correct batch-related cross-sample contamination. TCRdb itself trimmed the public reads at Q25 with fastp, ran MiXCR and retained productive beta chains. Every CDR3 protein is listed once, alongside the most common genes and DNA of its rows. The V and J calls shown here were made by TCRdb, not taken from the authors' results. The sample includes hundreds of thousands of distinct CDR3 sequences, with 30% observed a single time. The ten biggest clones cover about 0.5% of the sample.

Sequenced material: blood. The sequence is built from TRBV5-6 and TRBJ2-7; 7 bases in the junction line up with TRBD1. This receptor was identified in a girl aged 10 to 17 with multiple sclerosis. The DNA is TGTGCCAGCAGCTTAAGTCCGGGACAGTCCTACGAGCAGTACTTC. Its product reads: CASSLSPGQSYEQYF.